One sample yielded the 19 T cell receptor beta chains listed below, sequenced in a study of blood T cell repertoires in COVID-19. Assay: immunoSEQ multiplex PCR; the TCRdb copy retains only in-frame clones and omits some. The repertoire holds about 33,000 clones, with about 85% as singletons. The sequencing input was peripheral blood. The receptor source for this set is a human donor in a cohort sampled during active COVID-19.

This chain uses TRBV6-5 with TRBJ2-7, with 10 bases fitting TRBD2. The V gene end was trimmed by 2 bases and the J gene end by 3 bases; junction bases not matched to a gene: 4. CDR1 MNHEY and CDR2 SVGAGI come from the germline V gene. CDR3 length equals 15 residues. The CDR3 DNA reads as TGTGCCAGCAGTTACAGCCTAGCGGGAGTCTACGAGCAGTACTTC. Protein sequence: CASSYSLAGVYEQYF.

The chain employs TRBV24-1 and TRBJ1-5; 11 bases agree with TRBD1. CDR3 size: 15 residues. Germline CDR1 reads KGHDR; CDR2 reads SFDVKD. Germline trimming cut 2 bases from V and 7 bases from J; bases unmatched to any gene: 3. CDR3: CATSDSGTGGQPQHF. As DNA, the CDR3 is TGTGCCACCAGTGATTCAGGGACAGGGGGACAGCCCCAGCATTTT.

The chain is built from TRBV27 and TRBJ2-7; 13 bases are shared with TRBD2. The length of the CDR3 is 13 residues. Germline V gives CDR1 MNHEY, CDR2 SMNVEV (reference sequence). The ends lost 8 bases at V and 5 bases at J; junction bases unmatched: 3. The CDR3 region has the DNA TGTGCCAGCCTCGGACTAGCGGGAGACGAGCAGTACTTC. It translates to CASLGLAGDEQYF.

The chain recombines TRBV28 with TRBJ2-7; tentative D call: TRBD1 (6 bases). V lost 7 bases, J lost 7 bases, and 23 bases lay in between. CDR3 length equals 15 residues. Looked up from germline, CDR1 is MDHEN and CDR2 is SYDVKM. CDR3 coding DNA: TGTGCCAGCACCTCCCAGGCGGCAGGGGCGCGAGAGCAGTACTTC. This translates into CASTSQAAGAREQYF.

J is TRBJ1-1 and V is TRBV4-1; no clear D. Germline V gene lookup returns CDR1 MGHRA and CDR2 YSYEKL. V was pared by 4 bases and J by 7 bases, with 10 bases between. The CDR3 sequence is 12 residues long. The DNA of the CDR3 is TGCGCCAGCAGCCGACTATCTGGTGAAGCTTTCTTT. Residues: CASSRLSGEAFF.

The rearrangement joins TRBV30 to TRBJ2-5, with 9 nucleotides matching TRBD2. CDR3 length: 14 residues. With 4 bases clipped from V and 4 bases from J, the junction kept 7 bases outside the gene matches. Germline V CDR1 and CDR2: GTSNPN, SVGIG (reference sequence). CDR3 bases: TGTGCCTGGAAGGTAGCGGGGGTGGGAGAGACCCAGTACTTC. This codes for CAWKVAGVGETQYF.

The chain carries TRBV5-1 and TRBJ2-5; the match to TRBD2 covers 12 bases. The junction had 5 bases not matched to a gene; V was cut back by 1 base and J by 1 base. The germline CDR1 and CDR2 sequences are SGHRS and YFSETQ. The CDR3 spans 17 residues. The CDR3, as DNA: TGCGCCAGCAGCTTGTTCACTAGCGGGGGGCGCCAAGAGACCCAGTACTTC. Its translation: CASSLFTSGGRQETQYF.

The rearrangement links TRBV2 to TRBJ1-4, with 8 bases aligning to TRBD1. The germline CDR1 and CDR2 sequences are SNHLY and FYNNEI. V shed 5 bases and J 8 bases; nucleotides not matched to a gene: 7. The CDR3 extends over 14 amino acids. The CDR3 is CASSSDRANEKLFF. Written as DNA, the CDR3 is TGTGCCAGCAGTTCGGACAGGGCCAACGAAAAACTGTTTTTT. The full variable domain, in which reference TRBV2 and TRBJ1-4 provide the parts outside the CDR3, is EPEVTQTPSHQVTQMGQEVILRCVPISNHLYFYWYRQILGQKVEFLVSFYNNEISEKSEIFDDQFSVERPDGSNFTLKIRSTKLEDSAMYFCASSSDRANEKLFFGSGTQLSVL.

This clone was detected once. The V gene is TRBV27, the J gene TRBJ2-3, with 9 bases matching TRBD2. CDR3 length: 16 residues. Germline V gene data show CDR1 as MNHEY and CDR2 as SMNVEV (reference sequence). Germline trimming cut 1 base from V and 4 bases from J; bases unmatched to any gene: 6. The CDR3 region has the DNA TGTGCCAGCAGTTTATTCTTGCGGGAGGGCCCAGATACGCAGTATTTT. It specifies CASSLFLREGPDTQYF.

The chain recombines TRBV27 with TRBJ1-5; TRBD1 matches 12 bases. Per germline, CDR1 MNHEY and CDR2 SMNVEV (reference sequence). Trimming took 5 bases from V and 6 from J; bases not matched to a gene: 5. CDR3 length: 15 residues. CDR3 bases: TGTGCCAGCAGTCCGGGACAGGGGGCGGGTCAGCCCCAGCATTTT. Residues: CASSPGQGAGQPQHF.

The chain has TRBV28 and TRBJ2-7, with 11 bases aligning to TRBD2. This CDR3 spans 14 amino acids. The V gene end was trimmed by 5 bases and the J gene end by 2 bases; junction bases not matched to a gene: 2. The germline V gene encodes CDR1 MDHEN and CDR2 SYDVKM. The CDR3 DNA reads TGTGCCAGCAGTCGACTAGCGGGAACCTACGAGCAGTACTTC. This translates into CASSRLAGTYEQYF. Together with reference TRBV28 and TRBJ2-7, the CDR3 gives the full variable domain: DVKVTQSSRYLVKRTGEKVFLECVQDMDHENMFWYRQDPGLGLRLIYFSYDVKMKEKGDIPEGYSVSREKKERFSLILESASTNQTSMYLCASSRLAGTYEQYFGPGTRLTVT.

The chain joins TRBV18 to TRBJ1-3; the match to TRBD1 covers 7 bases. The trim removed 3 bases at V and 1 base at J, leaving 6 bases unmatched. Germline V gives CDR1 KGHSH, CDR2 LQKENI. The CDR3 has 16 residues. CDR3 loop: CASSPPGTVSGNTIYF. The CDR3 DNA reads TGTGCCAGCTCACCTCCCGGGACAGTTTCTGGAAACACCATATATTTT. Based on the CDR3 plus reference TRBV18 and TRBJ1-3, the full variable domain is NAGVMQNPRHLVRRRGQEARLRCSPMKGHSHVYWYRQLPEEGLKFMVYLQKENIIDESGMPKERFSAEFPKEGPSILRIQQVVRGDSAAYFCASSPPGTVSGNTIYFGEGSWLTVV.

The V gene is TRBV5-6, the J gene TRBJ2-7, with a weak D call TRBD1 (5 bases). There are 12 residues in the CDR3. V was pared by 7 bases and J by 4 bases, with 12 bases between. From germline, CDR1 is SGHDT and CDR2 YYEEEE. DNA of the CDR3: TGTGCCAGCGGCATATGGACATACGAGCAGTACTTC. The encoded protein is CASGIWTYEQYF.

This sequence joins TRBV9 and TRBJ2-2; 8 positions agree with TRBD2. CDR3 length: 16 amino acids. From germline, CDR1 is SGDLS and CDR2 YYNGEE. J was trimmed by 0 bases and V by 3 bases; bases with no gene match: 4. The CDR3 reads CASSAGGAANTGELFF. CDR3 in DNA: TGTGCCAGCAGCGCCGGGGGGGCCGCGAACACCGGGGAGCTGTTTTTT.

This chain uses TRBV3-1 (or the pseudogene TRBV3-2) with TRBJ1-2; D ambiguous. Trimming cost V 1 base and J 4 bases, with 16 bases left between them. Germline values: CDR1 LGHDT, CDR2 YNNKEL (reference sequence). This CDR3 has 16 amino acids. Here the CDR3 DNA reads TGTGCCAGCAGCCAAGCCGCGGCACCCCAAACCTATGGCTACACCTTC. It yields the protein CASSQAAAPQTYGYTF.

The V call is TRBV11-2, the J call TRBJ2-5; 8 bases are shared with TRBD1. CDR3 length equals 14 residues. Trimming removed 3 bases from V and 2 bases from J; junction bases left unmatched: 2. Germline-derived CDR1 and CDR2 are SGHAT and FQNNGV. In nucleotides, the CDR3 is TGTGCCAGCAGCTTCGGACAGGGACAAGAGACCCAGTACTTC. Protein: CASSFGQGQETQYF.

The rearrangement joins TRBV29-1 to TRBJ2-7, with D perhaps TRBD1 (6 bases). V shed 1 base and J shed 3 bases, with 13 bases lying between them. CDR3 length equals 14 residues. Germline CDR1 reads SQVTM; CDR2 reads ANQGSEA. In DNA form, the CDR3 reads TGCAGCGTTGAAGGGGCAGGGGCGGGCTACGAGCAGTACTTC. It is translated as CSVEGAGAGYEQYF.

The chain joins TRBV21-1 to TRBJ1-1; TRBD1, the table's D call, lacks a check against the DNA. TRBV21-1 is shown as a pseudogene. The CDR3 covers 17 residues. The CDR3 is CASSKALRQGAGNEAFF. CDR3 nucleotides: TGTGCCAGCAGCAAAGCGCTGCGACAGGGGGCAGGTAATGAAGCTTTCTTT.

CDR3 in amino acids: CASVLRAEGYNEQFF. As DNA, the CDR3 is TGTGCCAGCGTCCTAAGGGCCGAGGGTTACAATGAGCAGTTCTTC. The rearrangement links TRBV6-6 to TRBJ2-1; D might be TRBD2 (5 bases). This CDR3 region has 15 residues. Germline V gene lookup returns CDR1 MNHNY and CDR2 SVGAGI (reference sequence). Trimming left V 8 bases short and J 4 bases short, with 18 bases between.